The source of this T cell receptor (beta chain) is a study of shared clonotypes between healthy human individuals. Study background: The donor pool was made up of a couple of women and a few men aged 18 to 49. Per donor, three plates held CD4 naive cells, three held CD4 memory, two held CD8 naive and one held CD8 memory.

Trimming pared 5 bases from V and 0 bases from J, leaving 8 bases between. Germline assignment: CDR1 MNHNY and CDR2 SVGAGI (reference sequence). The CDR3 extends over 14 amino acids. The assay was run at deep level. Using immunoSEQ multiplex PCR, the repertoire was profiled, and TCRdb retains in-frame clones only, with some absent. This sample has over 2 million clones; 85% to 95% occur once, and the top ten carry more than 0.1%. This TCR came from a man aged 18-30 years in good health. The specimen was naive CD4+ T cells sorted from blood. Subset given: CD45RA+ positively selected. This sequence joins TRBV6-6 and TRBJ1-3; D is unclear. CDR3 loop: CASSPWDSGNTIYF. DNA of the CDR3: TGTGCCAGCAGTCCGTGGGACTCTGGAAACACCATATATTTT.